The sequence of this T cell receptor (beta chain) was determined in a study of molecular identifiers for immune sequencing clone quantification. TCRdb reprocessed the PCR reads via MiXCR and lists one record per CDR3 protein. The sample has approximately 320,000 distinct CDR3 sequences, 24% seen once. This clonotype appeared many times. The sample consisted of naive CD8+ T cells from blood, with Jurkat cell RNA spiked in. Subset of the sample: FACS-sorted CD8+CD4-CCR7+CD45RA+ naive T cells. The clonotype comes from a human donor in good health. Some libraries in this study had Jurkat cell RNA spiked in.

The CDR3 sequence: CASSLGTGGTDTQYF. The CDR3 nucleotides read TGTGCCAGCAGTTTAGGGACAGGGGGCACAGATACGCAGTATTTT. The chain has TRBV12-3 or TRBV12-4 and TRBJ2-3, with 9 bases that match TRBD1. The CDR3 sequence is 15 residues long. Unmatched junction bases numbered 0, after V lost 1 base and J lost 1 base.